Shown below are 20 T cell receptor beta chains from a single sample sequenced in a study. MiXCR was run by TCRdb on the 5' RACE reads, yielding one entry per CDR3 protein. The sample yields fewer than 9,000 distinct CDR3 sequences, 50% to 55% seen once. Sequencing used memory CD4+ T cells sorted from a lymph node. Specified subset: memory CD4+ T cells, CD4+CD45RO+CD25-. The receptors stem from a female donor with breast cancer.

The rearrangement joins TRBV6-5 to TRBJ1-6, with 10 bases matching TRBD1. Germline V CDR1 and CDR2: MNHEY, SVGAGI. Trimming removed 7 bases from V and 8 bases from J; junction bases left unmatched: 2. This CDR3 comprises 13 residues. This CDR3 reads CASTDRGDSPLHF. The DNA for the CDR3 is TGTGCCAGCACGGACAGGGGGGATTCACCCCTCCACTTT.

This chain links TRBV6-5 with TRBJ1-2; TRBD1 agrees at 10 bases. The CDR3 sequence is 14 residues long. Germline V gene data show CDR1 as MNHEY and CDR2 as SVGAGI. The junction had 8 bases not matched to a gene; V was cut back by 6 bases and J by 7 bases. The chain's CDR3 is CASSAQRTGGGYTF. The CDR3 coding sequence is TGTGCCAGCAGCGCCCAACGGACAGGGGGTGGCTACACCTTC.

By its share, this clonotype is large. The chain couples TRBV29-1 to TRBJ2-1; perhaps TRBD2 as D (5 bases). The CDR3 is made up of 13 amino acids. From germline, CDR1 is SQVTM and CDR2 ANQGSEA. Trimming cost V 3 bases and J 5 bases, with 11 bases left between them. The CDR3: CSVEDSVNNEQFF. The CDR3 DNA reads TGCAGCGTTGAGGATAGCGTAAACAATGAGCAGTTCTTC.

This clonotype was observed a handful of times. CDR3 residues: CASREGVGQPQHF. The CDR3 coding sequence is TGTGCCAGCAGGGAGGGAGTAGGACAGCCCCAGCATTTT. The chain combines TRBV6-5 with TRBJ1-5, with D unclear. The CDR3 runs 13 residues. Between the trimmed V and J ends, which lost 6 bases and 7 bases, there was a span of 13 bases. Looked up from germline, CDR1 is MNHEY and CDR2 is SVGAGI.

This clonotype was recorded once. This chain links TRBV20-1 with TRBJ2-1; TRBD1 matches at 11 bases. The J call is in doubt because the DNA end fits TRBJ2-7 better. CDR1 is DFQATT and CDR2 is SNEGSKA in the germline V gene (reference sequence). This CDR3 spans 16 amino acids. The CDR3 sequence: CSARDLEDRGQDEQYF. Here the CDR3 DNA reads TGCAGTGCTAGAGATCTAGAGGACAGGGGGCAAGACGAGCAGTACTTC.

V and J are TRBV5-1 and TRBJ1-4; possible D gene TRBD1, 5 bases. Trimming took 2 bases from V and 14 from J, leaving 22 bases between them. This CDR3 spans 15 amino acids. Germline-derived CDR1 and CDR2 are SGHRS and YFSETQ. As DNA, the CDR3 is TGCGCCAGCAGCTTAGACTCCTCCGCGTTGGCAGGGCTGTTTTTT. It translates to CASSLDSSALAGLFF.

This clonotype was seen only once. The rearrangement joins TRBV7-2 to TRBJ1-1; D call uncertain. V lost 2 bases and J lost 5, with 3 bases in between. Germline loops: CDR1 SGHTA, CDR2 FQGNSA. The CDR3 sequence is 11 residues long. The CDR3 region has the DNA TGTGCCAGCAGCTTATGGACTGAAGCTTTCTTT. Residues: CASSLWTEAFF. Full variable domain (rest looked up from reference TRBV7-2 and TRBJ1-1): GAGVSQSPSNKVTEKGKDVELRCDPISGHTALYWYRQSLGQGLEFLIYFQGNSAPDKSGLPSDRFSAERTGGSVSTLTIQRTQQEDSAVYLCASSLWTEAFFGQGTRLTVV.

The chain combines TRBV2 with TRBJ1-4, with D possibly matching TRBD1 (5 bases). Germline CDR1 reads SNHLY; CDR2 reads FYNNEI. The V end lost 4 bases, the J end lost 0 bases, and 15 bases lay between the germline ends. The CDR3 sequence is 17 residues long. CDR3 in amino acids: CASSGSTETPTNEKLFF. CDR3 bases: TGTGCCAGCAGTGGATCGACAGAAACGCCAACTAATGAAAAACTGTTTTTT.

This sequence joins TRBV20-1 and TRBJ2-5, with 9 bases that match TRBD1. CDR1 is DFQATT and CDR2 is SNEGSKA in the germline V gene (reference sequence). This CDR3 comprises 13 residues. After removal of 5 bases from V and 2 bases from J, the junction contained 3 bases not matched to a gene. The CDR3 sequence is CSAVDRGQETQYF. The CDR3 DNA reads TGCAGTGCTGTAGACAGGGGGCAAGAGACCCAGTACTTC.

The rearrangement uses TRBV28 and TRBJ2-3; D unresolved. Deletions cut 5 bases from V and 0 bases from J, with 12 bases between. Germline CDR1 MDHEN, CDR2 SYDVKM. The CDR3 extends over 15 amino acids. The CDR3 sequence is CASSKVTPSTDTQYF. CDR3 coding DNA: TGTGCCAGCAGTAAAGTGACACCTAGCACAGATACGCAGTATTTT.

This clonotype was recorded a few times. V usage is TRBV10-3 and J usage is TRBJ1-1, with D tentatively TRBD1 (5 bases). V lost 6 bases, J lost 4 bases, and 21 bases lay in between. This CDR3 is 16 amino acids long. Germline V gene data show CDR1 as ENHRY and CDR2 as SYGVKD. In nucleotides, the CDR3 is TGTGCCATCAGAAAGAATCAGCAGGGTGATCGCACTGAAGCTTTCTTT. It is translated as CAIRKNQQGDRTEAFF.

The CDR3 protein is CASGGLNTEAFF. Here the CDR3 DNA reads TGTGCCAGCGGAGGGTTGAACACTGAAGCTTTCTTT. The rearrangement links TRBV6-6 to TRBJ1-1; no clear D. Trimming stripped 8 bases from V and 0 bases from J, with 7 bases between. CDR1 and CDR2 from the germline V gene are MNHNY and SVGAGI (reference sequence). The CDR3 runs 12 residues.

CDR3 amino acids: CASSLRQGAYGYTF. CDR3 nucleotides: TGTGCCAGCAGTTTGCGGCAGGGGGCTTATGGCTACACCTTC. The chain uses TRBV12-3 or TRBV12-4 and TRBJ1-2, with TRBD1 matching 8 bases. CDR3 size: 14 residues. The trim removed 3 bases at V and 5 bases at J, leaving 5 bases unmatched.

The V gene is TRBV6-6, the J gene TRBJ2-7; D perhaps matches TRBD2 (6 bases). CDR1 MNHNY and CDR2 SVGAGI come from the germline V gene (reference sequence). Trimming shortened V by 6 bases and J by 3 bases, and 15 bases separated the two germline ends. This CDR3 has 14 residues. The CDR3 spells CASSERGKSYEQYF. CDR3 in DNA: TGTGCCAGCAGCGAACGGGGGAAGAGCTACGAGCAGTACTTC.

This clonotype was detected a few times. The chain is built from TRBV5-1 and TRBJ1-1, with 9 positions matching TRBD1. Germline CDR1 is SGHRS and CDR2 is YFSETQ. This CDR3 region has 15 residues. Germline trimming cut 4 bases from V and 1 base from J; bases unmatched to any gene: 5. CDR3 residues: CASSPSGQGNTEAFF. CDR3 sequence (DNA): TGCGCCAGCAGCCCATCGGGACAGGGGAACACTGAAGCTTTCTTT.

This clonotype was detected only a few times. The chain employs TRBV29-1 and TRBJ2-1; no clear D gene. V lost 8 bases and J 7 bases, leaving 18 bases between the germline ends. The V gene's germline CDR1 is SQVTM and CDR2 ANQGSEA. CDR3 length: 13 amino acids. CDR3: CSPVRAAGNEQFF. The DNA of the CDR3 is TGCAGCCCCGTCCGGGCGGCTGGGAATGAGCAGTTCTTC.

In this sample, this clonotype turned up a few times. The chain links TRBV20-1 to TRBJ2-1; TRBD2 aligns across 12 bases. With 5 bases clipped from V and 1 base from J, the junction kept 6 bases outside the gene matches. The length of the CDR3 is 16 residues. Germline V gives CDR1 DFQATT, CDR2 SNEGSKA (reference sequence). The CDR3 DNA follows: TGCAGTGCTTCGACTAGCGGGAGAAGGTCCTACAATGAGCAGTTCTTC. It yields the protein CSASTSGRRSYNEQFF.

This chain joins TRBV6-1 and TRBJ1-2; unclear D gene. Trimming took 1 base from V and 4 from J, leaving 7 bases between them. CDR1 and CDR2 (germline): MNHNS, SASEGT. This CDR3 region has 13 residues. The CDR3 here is CASSEVGSYGYTF. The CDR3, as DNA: TGTGCCAGCAGTGAAGTGGGCTCCTATGGCTACACCTTC.

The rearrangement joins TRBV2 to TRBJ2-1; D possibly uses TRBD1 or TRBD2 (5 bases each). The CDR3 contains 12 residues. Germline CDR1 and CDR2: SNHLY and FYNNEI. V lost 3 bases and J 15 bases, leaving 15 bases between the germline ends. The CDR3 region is CASSDPGTQLFF. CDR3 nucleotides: TGTGCCAGCAGTGACCCCGGGACCCAGTTGTTCTTC. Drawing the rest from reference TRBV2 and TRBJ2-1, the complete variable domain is EPEVTQTPSHQVTQMGQEVILRCVPISNHLYFYWYRQILGQKVEFLVSFYNNEISEKSEIFDDQFSVERPDGSNFTLKIRSTKLEDSAMYFCASSDPGTQLFFGPGTRLTVL.

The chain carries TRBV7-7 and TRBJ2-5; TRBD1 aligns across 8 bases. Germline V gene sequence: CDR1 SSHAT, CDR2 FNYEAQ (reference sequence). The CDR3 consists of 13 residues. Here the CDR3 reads CASASGQEETQYF. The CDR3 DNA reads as TGTGCTAGCGCCTCGGGACAGGAAGAGACCCAGTACTTC.